Reported below is one T cell receptor (beta chain). Germline CDR1 MDHEN, CDR2 SYDVKM. The CDR3 length is 17 residues. The V segment lost 8 bases and the J segment 0 bases; nucleotides outside the gene matches: 4. It was with 60 Vbeta and 13 Jbeta primers that the PCR ran. Assay: immunoSEQ multiplex PCR; the TCRdb copy retains only in-frame clones and omits some. The sample has 100,000 to 150,000 clones, 70% to 85% seen once. The entry originates in a study of cytomegalovirus exposure and HLA in healthy donors. The V and J genes are TRBV28 and TRBJ2-2; TRBD2 aligns across 15 bases. Input material: PBMCs. The receptor was derived from a female donor in good health and CMV-seronegative. CDR3 nucleotide sequence: TGTGCCAGCCACGGACTAGCGGGAGGGCCGAACACCGGGGAGCTGTTTTTT. It translates to CASHGLAGGPNTGELFF.